This TCR beta chain was captured by sequencing in a study of Ad26.COV2.S vaccination and SARS-CoV-2 variants (dated by TCRdb to the early 2020s). Notes on the research overall: Vaccine-arm donors came from COV1001, a multicentre, randomized, double-blind, placebo-controlled phase I-IIa trial of Ad26.COV2.S in healthy adults. Ad26.COV2.S was given intramuscularly at 5x10^10 or 1x10^11 viral particles, as a single shot or as two shots 56 days apart. Participants in the trial were split at random into five groups of five each, receiving low-dose or high-dose Ad26.COV2.S once or twice, or else placebo on both occasions. The TCR-sequenced set comprised about 30 samples: around 20 Ad26.COV2.S vaccine recipients, 5 placebo recipients and 8 SARS-CoV-2 convalescent individuals. Blinding of investigators to trial group allocation was maintained during experiments and outcome assessment. The specificity and breadth of SARS-CoV-2-reactive T cell receptors after Ad26.COV2.S vaccination were assessed by TCRbeta repertoire sequencing.

The CDR3, from cysteine to phenylalanine, totals 17 residues. The entry retains the CDR3 DNA only, 51 bases that are in frame from base 1. Clipping removes 2 bases from V and 6 bases from J, with 15 as the unmatched junction base count. The germline V gene yields SGHVS for CDR1 and FQNEAQ for CDR2. Points on this clone: Its antigen specificity is not known. Base quality data are lacking; no much larger clone is found one base away.

Study-wide conclusions, independent of this receptor: Spike-specific TCR breadth was higher in Ad26.COV2.S recipients than in placebo recipients (P = 0.0014). The authors noted that total T cell responses may have been underestimated by the TCR breadth and depth analyses. After vaccination, substantial breadth of spike-specific CD8+ and CD4+ T cell responses was reported. Vaccine and placebo recipients had similar non-spike TCR breadth, a finding consistent with the vaccine containing only spike. The study was not powered for comparison of responses between vaccine doses or regimens.

The immunoSEQ Assay was the method used to sequence TCRbeta CDR3 regions. After extraction, genomic DNA underwent amplification by bias-controlled multiplex PCR, followed by high-throughput sequencing. As for the original processing: To quantify the absolute abundance of each unique TCRbeta CDR3 region, sequences were collapsed and filtered. T cell fraction was estimated by normalizing TCRbeta template counts to usable DNA, with usable DNA measured through amplification of reference genes found in all nucleated cells. Repertoire TCRs were annotated as SARS-CoV-2-specific when V gene, CDR3 amino acid sequence and J gene were exactly matched to a known reactive TCR set. The reference SARS-CoV-2 TCR set was obtained from MIRA and was filtered for enrichment in COVID-19-positive ImmuneCODE repertoires, whereby public or cross-reactive TCRs were removed. Using the MIRA antigens, annotated TCRs were further analysed by specific ORF or by position within an ORF. Breadth was defined as annotated unique rearrangements over total unique productive rearrangements; depth was the summed frequency of those rearrangements. Two-sided Wilcoxon rank-sum tests were used to compare TCR breadth between groups. TCRdb carries this immuneACCESS record with in-frame sequences only. Its versions omit some clonotypes, under half of them owing to an unresolved V gene in the studies checked, with the rest unexplained. The DNA gave D and trimming, while V, J and clone size come from that table. The table for this sample lists approximately 410,000 clones; 92% of them were counted only once. About 1.7% of the sample is in the top ten clones.

The label giving this sample's treatment or condition can be read as: around 19 received Ad26.COV2.S at low or high dose, single or two shots; several received placebo; per-sample allocation not given. Repertoires of vaccine and placebo recipients were sequenced from samples taken on day 63 after the first injection. Cohort 1b enrolled some 25 adults aged 18-55 years at a single site in Boston, USA, between 29 July and 7 August 2020. Ad26.COV2.S was a replication-incompetent adenovirus type 26 vector that expressed a prefusion-stabilized SARS-CoV-2 spike protein derived from the original Wuhan strain.

The chain is assembled from TRBV7-8 and TRBJ1-1; TRBD1 matches 7 bases in the middle. This TCR was recovered from a person aged 18-60 years who received the Ad26.COV2.S COVID-19 vaccine or a placebo. The source was peripheral blood, collected in a trial of Ad26.COV2.S vaccine versus placebo. The CDR3 here reads CASSLFAGGGIPPEAFF. The base sequence is TGTGCCAGCAGCTTATTTGCAGGGGGAGGTATACCCCCTGAAGCTTTCTTT. Where the CDR3 stops, the reference TRBV7-8 and TRBJ1-1 genes take over; the full variable domain is GAGVSQSPRYKVAKRGQDVALRCDPISGHVSLFWYQQALGQGPEFLTYFQNEAQLDKSGLPSDRFFAERPEGSVSTLKIQRTQQEDSAVYLCASSLFAGGGIPPEAFFGQGTRLTVV.